This TCR beta chain was captured in a study of response to subunit inactivated influenza vaccine. In regard to this clonotype: Its antigen is not known.

Overall study findings and caveats: Authors suggested each seasonal flu vaccination may recruit only limited numbers of new T cells.

This CDR3 comprises 13 residues. Germline loops: CDR1 WSHSY, CDR2 SAAADI. The V and J ends lost 6 bases and 5 bases, in that order; junction bases with no gene match: 5. TCRdb recomputed calls from the RT-PCR reads with MiXCR, one row per CDR3 protein. The table includes over 150,000 distinct CDR3 sequences, about a tenth detected once. The material was non-naive T cells sorted from PBMCs, obtained on the day of vaccination. The rearrangement uses TRBV10-2 and TRBJ2-3; 7 bases map to TRBD1. This sequence originates from a middle-aged man who received an inactivated influenza vaccine. The CDR3 sequence: CASSPTGLDTQYF. In DNA form, the CDR3 reads TGCGCCAGCAGCCCGACAGGGTTAGATACGCAGTATTTT.